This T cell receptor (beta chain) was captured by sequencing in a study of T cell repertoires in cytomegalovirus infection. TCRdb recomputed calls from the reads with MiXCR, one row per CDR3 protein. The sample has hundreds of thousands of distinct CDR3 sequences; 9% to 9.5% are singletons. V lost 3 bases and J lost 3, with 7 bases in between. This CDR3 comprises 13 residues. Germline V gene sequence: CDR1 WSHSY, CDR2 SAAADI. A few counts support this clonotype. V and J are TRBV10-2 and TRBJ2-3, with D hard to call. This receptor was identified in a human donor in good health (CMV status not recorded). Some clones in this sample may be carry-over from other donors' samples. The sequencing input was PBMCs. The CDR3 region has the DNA TGCGCCAGCAGTGAACAGCGAACAGATACGCAGTATTTT. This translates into CASSEQRTDTQYF.